This TCR beta chain was profiled in a study of early T cells in non-severe SARS-CoV-2 infection. TCRdb reanalysed the 5' RACE reads using MiXCR and keeps one entry per CDR3 protein. The sample comprises some 64,000 distinct CDR3 sequences, under 15% of which are singletons, and about 7.7% rests with the top ten. This clonotype originated in an adult who was a healthcare worker with PCR-confirmed SARS-CoV-2 infection or an uninfected control (not recorded which). Sequencing input: whole blood.

The CDR3 bases are TGCAGTGCTTTAACACTAGCGGCAACATCCTACAATGAGCAGTTCTTC. Translating it yields CSALTLAATSYNEQFF. The chain combines TRBV20-1 with TRBJ2-1, with TRBD2 matching over 8 bases. Germline V lookup: CDR1 DFQATT, CDR2 SNEGSKA (reference sequence). V was clipped by 5 bases and J by 1 base; unmatched bases: 10. The CDR3 is 16 amino acids.